This TCR beta chain was retrieved from a study of T cell responses to AZD1222 COVID-19 vaccine. Study findings and constraints: Spike-specific TCR depth and breadth grew after two AZD1222 doses.

Using immunoSEQ multiplex PCR, the repertoire was profiled, and TCRdb retains in-frame clones only, with some absent. The sample holds more than 85,000 clones, 85% to 95% seen once. V was shortened by 4 bases and J by 4 bases, with 11 bases between the two germline ends. CDR1 is LNHDA, CDR2 SQIVND, per germline (reference sequence). The CDR3 spans 14 residues. Concerning this clone itself: Its specificity is not known.

This clonotype originated in an adult in good health. The rearrangement links TRBV19 to TRBJ1-3; D is unclear. Sequencing was performed on peripheral blood, taken on day 0 of AZD1222 vaccination. CDR3 residues: CASSTQRGGNTIYF. The CDR3 coding sequence is TGTGCCAGTAGTACTCAACGTGGGGGAAACACCATATATTTT.